The TCR beta chain described here comes from a study of PD-L1 blockade in urothelial cancer. Study-wide context: About nine tenths of the roughly 29 patients comprised males who had bladder-origin urothelial cancer. After treatment start, blood was analyzed at 3 weeks (second dose) and at 6 weeks.

General study findings and limits: Patients with below-median pretreatment blood clonality survived longer.

Time point described: pretreatment peripheral blood. The patients' disease, urothelial carcinoma, was locally advanced or metastatic. From germline, CDR1 is SGHNT and CDR2 YENEEA. V lost 5 bases, J lost 0 bases, and 17 bases lay in between. The CDR3 extends over 17 amino acids. Clones were sequenced by immunoSEQ multiplex PCR, and TCRdb holds only the in-frame ones, with some missing. The profile shows around 82,000 clones, roughly 84% of them singletons. There are a few counts of this clone. Antigen specificity is unknown. The chain couples TRBV11-3 to TRBJ2-1; D is possibly TRBD2 (6 bases). The source material was PBMCs, sampled around atezolizumab (anti-PD-L1) treatment. The sequence was collected from a man aged 55 to 70 with urothelial cancer. CDR3 sequence (DNA): TGTGCCAGCAGCCCCGAATCCGGGAGCCACTCCTACAATGAGCAGTTCTTC. Protein sequence: CASSPESGSHSYNEQFF.